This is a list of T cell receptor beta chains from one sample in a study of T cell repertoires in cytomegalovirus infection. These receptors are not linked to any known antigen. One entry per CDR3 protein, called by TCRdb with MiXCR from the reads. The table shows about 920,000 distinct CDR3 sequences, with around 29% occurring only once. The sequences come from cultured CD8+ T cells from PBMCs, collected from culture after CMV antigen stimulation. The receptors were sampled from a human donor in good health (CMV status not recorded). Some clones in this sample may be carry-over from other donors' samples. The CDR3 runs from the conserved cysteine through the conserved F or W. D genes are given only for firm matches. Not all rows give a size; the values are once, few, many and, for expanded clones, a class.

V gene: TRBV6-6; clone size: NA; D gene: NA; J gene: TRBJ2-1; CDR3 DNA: TGTGCCAGCAGCCCCCTTGGGACTGCAAGCTCCTACAATGAGCAGTTCTTC; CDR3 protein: CASSPLGTASSYNEQFF
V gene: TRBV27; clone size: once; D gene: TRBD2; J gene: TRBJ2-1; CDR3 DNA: TGTGCCAGCAGTTGGACGGGAGGACTGGGTGAGCAGTTCTTC; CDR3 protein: CASSWTGGLGEQFF
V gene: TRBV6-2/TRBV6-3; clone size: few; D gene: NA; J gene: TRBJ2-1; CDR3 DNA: TGTGCCAGCAGTTACTCAGAAGAATGGGGCTACAATGAGCAGTTCTTC; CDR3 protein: CASSYSEEWGYNEQFF
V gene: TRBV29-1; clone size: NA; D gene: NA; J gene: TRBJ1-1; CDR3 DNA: TGCAGCGGTGGCCGGGAGAACACTGAAGCTTTCTTT; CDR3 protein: CSGGRENTEAFF
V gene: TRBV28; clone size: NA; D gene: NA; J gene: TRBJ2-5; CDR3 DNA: TGTGCCAGCAGACAGTCCCGGGACGGAGAGTACCAAGAGACCCAGTACTTC; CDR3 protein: CASRQSRDGEYQETQYF
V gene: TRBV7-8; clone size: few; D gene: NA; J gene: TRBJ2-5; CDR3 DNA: TGTGCCAGCAGCTTAGGTTTCGTCAGGGAGACCCAGTACTTC; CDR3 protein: CASSLGFVRETQYF
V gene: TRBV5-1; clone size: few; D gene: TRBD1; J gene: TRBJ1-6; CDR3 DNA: TGCGCCAGCAGCCAAGACAGGGGCGGTTCACCCCTCCACTTT; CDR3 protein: CASSQDRGGSPLHF
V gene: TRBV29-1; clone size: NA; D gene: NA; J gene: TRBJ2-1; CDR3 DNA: TGCAGCGTCCACCGGGACTCCTTATACAATGAGCAGTTCTTC; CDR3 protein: CSVHRDSLYNEQFF
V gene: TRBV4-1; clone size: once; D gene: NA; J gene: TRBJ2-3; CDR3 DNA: TGCGCCAGCAGCCAAGATGTTACCCGCGGGGCAGATACGCAGTATTTT; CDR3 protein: CASSQDVTRGADTQYF
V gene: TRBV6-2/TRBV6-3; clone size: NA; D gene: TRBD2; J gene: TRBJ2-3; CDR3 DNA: TGTGCCAGCAGTTATCGGGCTAGCGGGGGAAGAGATACGCAGTATTTT; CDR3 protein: CASSYRASGGRDTQYF
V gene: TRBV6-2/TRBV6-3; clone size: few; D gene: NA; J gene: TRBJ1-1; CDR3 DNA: TGTGCCAGCAGTTATACAGATCTAGACACTGAAGCTTTCTTT; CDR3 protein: CASSYTDLDTEAFF
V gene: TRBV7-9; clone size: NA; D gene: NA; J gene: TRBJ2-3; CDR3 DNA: TGTGCCAGCAGCCGAGGGGGGAGGAGCACAGATACGCAGTATTTT; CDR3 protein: CASSRGGRSTDTQYF
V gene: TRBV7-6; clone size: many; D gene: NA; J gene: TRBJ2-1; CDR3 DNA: TGTGCCAGCAGCTTTCGTCCGGGAGTCGAGGGTGAGCAGTTCTTC; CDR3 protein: CASSFRPGVEGEQFF
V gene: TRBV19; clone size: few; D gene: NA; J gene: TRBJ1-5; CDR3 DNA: TGTGCCAGTAGTATAGTCGAGGGGGATCAGCCCCAGCATTTT; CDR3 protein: CASSIVEGDQPQHF
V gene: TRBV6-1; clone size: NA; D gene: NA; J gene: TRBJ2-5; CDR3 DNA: TGTGCCAGCAGCCCCGTTGGGGGGCAAGAGACCCAGTACTTC; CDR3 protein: CASSPVGGQETQYF
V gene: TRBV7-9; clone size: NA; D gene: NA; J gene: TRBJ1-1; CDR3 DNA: TGTGCCAGCAGCTTTACCCAGTCGAACACTGAAGCTTTCTTT; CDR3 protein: CASSFTQSNTEAFF
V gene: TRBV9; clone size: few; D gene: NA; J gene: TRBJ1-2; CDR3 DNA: TGTGCCAGCAGCCCGGGATCCGGAGATTCCTATGGCTACACCTTC; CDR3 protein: CASSPGSGDSYGYTF
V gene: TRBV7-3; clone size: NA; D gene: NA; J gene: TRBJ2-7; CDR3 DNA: TGTACCAGCAGCACAACCAGCGGTTTTGGGTACGAGCAGTACTTC; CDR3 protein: CTSSTTSGFGYEQYF
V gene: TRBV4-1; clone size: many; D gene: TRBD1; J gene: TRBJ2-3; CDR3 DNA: TGCGCCAGCAGCCAACCGACAGGGGAAGCAGATACGCAGTATTTT; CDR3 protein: CASSQPTGEADTQYF
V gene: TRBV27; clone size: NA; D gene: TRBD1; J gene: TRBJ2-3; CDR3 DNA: TGTGCCAGCAGTTTATCGTCCGGGGACAGGGGAACAGATACGCAGTATTTT; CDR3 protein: CASSLSSGDRGTDTQYF
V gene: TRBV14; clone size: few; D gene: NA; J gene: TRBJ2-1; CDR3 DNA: TGTGCCAGCAGCCATGGCCTGCGGACGAGCTCCTACAATGAGCAGTTCTTC; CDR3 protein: CASSHGLRTSSYNEQFF
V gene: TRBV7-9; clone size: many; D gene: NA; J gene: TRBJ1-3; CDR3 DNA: TGTGCCAGCAGAGCCCGGGACCGAGGTTGGGAAAACACCATATATTTT; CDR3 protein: CASRARDRGWENTIYF
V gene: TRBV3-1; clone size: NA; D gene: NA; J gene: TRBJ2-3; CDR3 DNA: TGTGCCAGCACCCCCGATACTAGGGCAGATACGCAGTATTTT; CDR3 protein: CASTPDTRADTQYF
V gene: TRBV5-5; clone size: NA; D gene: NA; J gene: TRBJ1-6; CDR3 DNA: TGTGCCAGCAGCTTGCAGGGGATAAAGGAATATAATTCACCCCTCCACTTT; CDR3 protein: CASSLQGIKEYNSPLHF
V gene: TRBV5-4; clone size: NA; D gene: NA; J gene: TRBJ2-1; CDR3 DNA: TGTGCCAGCAGCTTGGAATTGGCCTACAGCTCCTACAATGAGCAGTTCTTC; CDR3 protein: CASSLELAYSSYNEQFF
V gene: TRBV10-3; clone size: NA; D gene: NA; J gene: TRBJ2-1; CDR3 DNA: TGTGCCATCAGTGGTACCGCTGGGGTCTCCTACAATGAGCAGTTCTTC; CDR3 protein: CAISGTAGVSYNEQFF
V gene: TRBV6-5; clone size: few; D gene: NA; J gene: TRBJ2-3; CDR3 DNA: TGTGCCAGCGTTGCGGCTAACACAGATACGCAGTATTTT; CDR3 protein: CASVAANTDTQYF
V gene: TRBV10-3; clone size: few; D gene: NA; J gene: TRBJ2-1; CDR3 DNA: TGTGCCATCAGTGCTAGCTCCTACAATGAGCAGTTCTTC; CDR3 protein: CAISASSYNEQFF
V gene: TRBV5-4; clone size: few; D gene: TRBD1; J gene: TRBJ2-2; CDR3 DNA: TGTGCCAGCAGCGCGGACAGGGTGTCCGGGGAGCTGTTTTTT; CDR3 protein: CASSADRVSGELFF
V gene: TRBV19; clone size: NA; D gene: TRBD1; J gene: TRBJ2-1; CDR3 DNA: TGTGCCAGTACCGCGCACTCGACAGGGTTGAAAAATGAGCAGTTCTTC; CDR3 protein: CASTAHSTGLKNEQFF
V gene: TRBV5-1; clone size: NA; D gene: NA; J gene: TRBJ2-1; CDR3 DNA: TGCGCCAGCAGAAGCGGAGATCAACCCAATGAGCAGTTCTTC; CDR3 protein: CASRSGDQPNEQFF
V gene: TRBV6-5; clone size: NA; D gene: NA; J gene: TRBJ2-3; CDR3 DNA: TGTGCCAGCAGGCTCCGGGACGACCTCACAGATACGCAGTATTTT; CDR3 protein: CASRLRDDLTDTQYF
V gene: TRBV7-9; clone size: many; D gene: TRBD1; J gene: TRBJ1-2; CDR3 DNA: TGTGCCAGCAGCCCACGTTCTTATCCAGGGGGGTCAGGCTACACCTTC; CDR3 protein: CASSPRSYPGGSGYTF
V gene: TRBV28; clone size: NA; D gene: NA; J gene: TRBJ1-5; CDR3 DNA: TGTGCCAGCAGTCCCGTTGACGGGGGGCTTGGCAAACAGCCCCAGCATTTT; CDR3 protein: CASSPVDGGLGKQPQHF
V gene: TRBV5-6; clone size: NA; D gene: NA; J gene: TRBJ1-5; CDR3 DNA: TGTGCCAGCAGCTTGGTCCCTAATCAGCCCCAGCATTTT; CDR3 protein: CASSLVPNQPQHF
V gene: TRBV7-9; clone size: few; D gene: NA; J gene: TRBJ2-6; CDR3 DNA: TGTGCGGACGAGTCTACGCGCTCTGGGGCCAACGTCCTGACTTTC; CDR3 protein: CADESTRSGANVLTF
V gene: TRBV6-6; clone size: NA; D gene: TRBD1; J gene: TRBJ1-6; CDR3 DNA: TGTGCCAGCACCATACTGCTGATAGGACAGGGGAATTCACCCCTCCACTTT; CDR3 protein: CASTILLIGQGNSPLHF
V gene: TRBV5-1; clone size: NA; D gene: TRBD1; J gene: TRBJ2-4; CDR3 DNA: TGCGCCAGCAGCTTGGGCCCCGGGACAGGGCTTGGGAACATTCAGTACTTC; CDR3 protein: CASSLGPGTGLGNIQYF
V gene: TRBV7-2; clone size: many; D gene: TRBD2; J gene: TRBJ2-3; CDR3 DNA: TGTGCCAGCAGCTTCCCCTCTAGCGGGGGATCGGCAGATACGCAGTATTTT; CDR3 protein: CASSFPSSGGSADTQYF
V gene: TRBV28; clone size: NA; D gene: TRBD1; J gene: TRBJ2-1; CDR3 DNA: TGTGCCAGCAGTTTAATTGTCCGACAGGGCTACAATGAGCAGTTCTTC; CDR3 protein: CASSLIVRQGYNEQFF
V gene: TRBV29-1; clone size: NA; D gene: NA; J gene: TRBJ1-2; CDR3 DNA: TGCAGCGTTGAACAGGGCCAGCTCTACACCTTC; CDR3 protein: CSVEQGQLYTF
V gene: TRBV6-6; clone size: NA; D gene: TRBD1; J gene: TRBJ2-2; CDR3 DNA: TGTGCCAGCAGTTGGACAGGGGATAGCGATGGGCTAGGGCTGTTTTTT; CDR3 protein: CASSWTGDSDGLGLFF
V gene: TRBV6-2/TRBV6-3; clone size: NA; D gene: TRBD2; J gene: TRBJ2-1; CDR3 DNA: TGTGCCAGCAGTTTTGCGGGGGGCTGGGGGAATGAGCAGTTCTTC; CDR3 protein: CASSFAGGWGNEQFF
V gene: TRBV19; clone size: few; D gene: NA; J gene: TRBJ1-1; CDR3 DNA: TGTGCCAGTAGTCGGGTGGACACTGAAGCTTTCTTT; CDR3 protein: CASSRVDTEAFF
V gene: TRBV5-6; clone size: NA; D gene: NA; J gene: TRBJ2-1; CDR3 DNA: TGTGCCAGCAGCTGGGCCGGGGAATTATGGCAGTTCTTC; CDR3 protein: CASSWAGELWQFF
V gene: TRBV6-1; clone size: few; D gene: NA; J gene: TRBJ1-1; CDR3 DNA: TGTGCCAGCAGGCTTCGACGGAACACTGAAGCTTTCTTT; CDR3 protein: CASRLRRNTEAFF
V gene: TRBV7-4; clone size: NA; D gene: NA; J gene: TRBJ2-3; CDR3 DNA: TGTGCCAGCAGCTTGCCCCAGGGGGGAGGCACAGATACGCAGTATTTT; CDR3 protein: CASSLPQGGGTDTQYF
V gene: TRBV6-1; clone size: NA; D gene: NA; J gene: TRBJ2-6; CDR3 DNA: TGTGCCAGCAGTGAATGGGTTTCCGGGGCCAACGTCCTGACTTTC; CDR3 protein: CASSEWVSGANVLTF
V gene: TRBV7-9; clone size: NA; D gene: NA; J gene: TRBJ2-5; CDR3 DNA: TGTGCCAGCAGCTCCTCCCTCCAGGGGGGGGGGGTGCAAGAGACCCAGTACTTC; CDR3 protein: CASSSSLQGGGVQETQYF
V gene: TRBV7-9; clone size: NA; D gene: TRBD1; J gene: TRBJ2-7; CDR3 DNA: TGTGCCAGCAGCTTAGTAATGGGGACAGGGGACTACGAGCAGTACTTC; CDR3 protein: CASSLVMGTGDYEQYF
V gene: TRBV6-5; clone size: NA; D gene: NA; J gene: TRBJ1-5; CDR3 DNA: TGTGCCAGCAGTTACGCAACAGTGGGTCAGCCCCAGCATTTT; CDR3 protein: CASSYATVGQPQHF
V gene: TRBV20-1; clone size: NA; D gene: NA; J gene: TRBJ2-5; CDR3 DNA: TGCAGTGCTAGGTGGGAGCGGGCGTTCCTTCAAGAGACCCAGTACTTC; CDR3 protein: CSARWERAFLQETQYF
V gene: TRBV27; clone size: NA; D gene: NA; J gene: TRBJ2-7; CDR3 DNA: TGTGCCAGCAGTCCCAGGGGAAAATCTTCCTACGAGCAGTACTTC; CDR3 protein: CASSPRGKSSYEQYF
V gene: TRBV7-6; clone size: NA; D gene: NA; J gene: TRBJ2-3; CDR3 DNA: TGTGCCAGCAGCGCCGACGGCACAGATACGCAGTATTTT; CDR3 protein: CASSADGTDTQYF
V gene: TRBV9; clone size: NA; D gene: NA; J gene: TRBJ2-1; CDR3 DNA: TGTGCCAGCAGCGTAAGGGTCGATGAGCAGTTCTTC; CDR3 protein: CASSVRVDEQFF